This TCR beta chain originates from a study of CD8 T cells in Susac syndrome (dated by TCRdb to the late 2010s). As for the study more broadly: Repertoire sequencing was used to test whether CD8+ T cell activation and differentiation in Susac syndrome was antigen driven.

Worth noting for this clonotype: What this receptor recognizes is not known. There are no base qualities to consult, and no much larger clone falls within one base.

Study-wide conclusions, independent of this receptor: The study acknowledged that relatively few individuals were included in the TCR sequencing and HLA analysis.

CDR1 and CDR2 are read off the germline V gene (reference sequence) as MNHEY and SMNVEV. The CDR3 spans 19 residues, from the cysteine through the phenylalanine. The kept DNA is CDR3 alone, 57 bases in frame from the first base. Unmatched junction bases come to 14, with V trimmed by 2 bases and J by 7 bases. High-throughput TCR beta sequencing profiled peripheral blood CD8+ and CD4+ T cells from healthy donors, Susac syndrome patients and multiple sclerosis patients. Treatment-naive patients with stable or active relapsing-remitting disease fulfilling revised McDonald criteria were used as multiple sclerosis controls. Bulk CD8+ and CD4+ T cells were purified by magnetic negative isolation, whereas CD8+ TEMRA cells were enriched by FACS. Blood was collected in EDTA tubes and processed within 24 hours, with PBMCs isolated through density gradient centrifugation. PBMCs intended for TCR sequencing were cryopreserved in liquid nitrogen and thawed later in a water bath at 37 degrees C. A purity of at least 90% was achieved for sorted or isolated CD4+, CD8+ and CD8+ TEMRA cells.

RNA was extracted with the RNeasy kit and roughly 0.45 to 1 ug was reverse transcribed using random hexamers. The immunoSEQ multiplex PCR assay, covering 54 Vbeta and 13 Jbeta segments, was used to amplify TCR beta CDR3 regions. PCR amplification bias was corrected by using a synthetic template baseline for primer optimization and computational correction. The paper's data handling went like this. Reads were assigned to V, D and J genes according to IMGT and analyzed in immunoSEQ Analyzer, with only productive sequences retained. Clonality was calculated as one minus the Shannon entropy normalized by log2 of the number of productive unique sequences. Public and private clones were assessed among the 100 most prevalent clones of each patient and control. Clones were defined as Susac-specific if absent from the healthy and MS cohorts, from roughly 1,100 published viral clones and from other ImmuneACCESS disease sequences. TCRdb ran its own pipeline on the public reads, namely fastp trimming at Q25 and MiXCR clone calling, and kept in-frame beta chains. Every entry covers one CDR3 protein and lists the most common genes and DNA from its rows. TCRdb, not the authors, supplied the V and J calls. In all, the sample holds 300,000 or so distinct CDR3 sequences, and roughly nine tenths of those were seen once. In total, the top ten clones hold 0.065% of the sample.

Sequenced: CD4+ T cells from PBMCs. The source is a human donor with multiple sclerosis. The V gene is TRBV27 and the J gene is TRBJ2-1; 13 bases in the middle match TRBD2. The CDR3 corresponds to CASSLTRRTSGSVGNEQFF. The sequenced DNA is TGTGCCAGCAGTTTAACCAGACGGACTAGCGGGAGCGTGGGGAATGAGCAGTTCTTC.